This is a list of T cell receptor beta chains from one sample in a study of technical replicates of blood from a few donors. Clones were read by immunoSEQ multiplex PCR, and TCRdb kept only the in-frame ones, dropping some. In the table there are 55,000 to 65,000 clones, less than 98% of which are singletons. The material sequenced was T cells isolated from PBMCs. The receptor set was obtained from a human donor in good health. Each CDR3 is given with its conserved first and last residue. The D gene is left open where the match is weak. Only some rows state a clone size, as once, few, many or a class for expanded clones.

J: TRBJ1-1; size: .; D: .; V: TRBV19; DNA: TGTGCCAGTGTAACGGCAGGAGGGGTCACTGAAGCTTTCTTT; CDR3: CASVTAGGVTEAFF
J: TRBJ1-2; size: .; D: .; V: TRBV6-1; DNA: TGTGCCAGCAGTCACAGGGACCGCTATGGCTACACCTTC; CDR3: CASSHRDRYGYTF
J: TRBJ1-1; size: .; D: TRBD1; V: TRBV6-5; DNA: TGTGCCAGCAGTTACGCCGGGACAGGGGATTACACTGAAGCTTTCTTT; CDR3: CASSYAGTGDYTEAFF
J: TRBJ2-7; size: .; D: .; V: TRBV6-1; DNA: TGTGCCAGCAGTGAAAGGGGCTACGAGCAGTACTTC; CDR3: CASSERGYEQYF
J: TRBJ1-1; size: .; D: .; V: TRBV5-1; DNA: TGCGCCAGCAGCTTACAGGGGAACACTGAAGCTTTCTTT; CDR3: CASSLQGNTEAFF
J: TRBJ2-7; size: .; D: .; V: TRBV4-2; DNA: TGTGCCAGCAGCCAAAGGTTGGAGTACGAGCAGTACTTC; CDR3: CASSQRLEYEQYF
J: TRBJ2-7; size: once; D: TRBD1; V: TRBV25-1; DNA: TGTGCCAGCTCCACCGCCTGGCAGGGGGCCTACGAGCAGTACTTC; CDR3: CASSTAWQGAYEQYF
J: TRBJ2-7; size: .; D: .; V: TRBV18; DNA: TGTGCCAGCTCACCCGGGACACCCGGATACGAGCAGTACTTC; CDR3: CASSPGTPGYEQYF
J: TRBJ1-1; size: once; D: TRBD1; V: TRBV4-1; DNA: TGCGCCAGCAGCCAACTTCCGGGACAGTCAATAAACACTGAAGCTTTCTTT; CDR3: CASSQLPGQSINTEAFF
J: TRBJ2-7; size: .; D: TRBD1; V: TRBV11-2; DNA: TGTGCCAGCAGCTCGCCGGACAGGGGTGGCGAGCAGTACTTC; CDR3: CASSSPDRGGEQYF
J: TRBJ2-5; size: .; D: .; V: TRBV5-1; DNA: TGCGCCAGCAGCTTGGTCGGGTGGGGAGTTTACTTC; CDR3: CASSLVGWGVYF
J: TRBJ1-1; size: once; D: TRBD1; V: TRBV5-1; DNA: TGCGCCAGCAGCTTGACAGGGGGCGGCACTGAAGCTTTCTTT; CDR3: CASSLTGGGTEAFF
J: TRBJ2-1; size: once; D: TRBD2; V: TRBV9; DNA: TGTGCCAGCAGCCCGGGACTAGCGGGAGTCGGGAATGAGCAGTTCTTC; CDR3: CASSPGLAGVGNEQFF
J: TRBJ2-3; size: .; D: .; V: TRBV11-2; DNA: TGTGCCAGCAGCTTGAGGCGGCACACAGATACGCAGTATTTT; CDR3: CASSLRRHTDTQYF
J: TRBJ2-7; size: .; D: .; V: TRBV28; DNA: TGTGCCAGCAGTTTACCCGCCAGGGTTGGGTACGAGCAGTACTTC; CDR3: CASSLPARVGYEQYF
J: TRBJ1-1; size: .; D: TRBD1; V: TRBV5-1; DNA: TGCGCCAGCAGCTCTGACAGGGACTGGCCTGAAGCTTTCTTT; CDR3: CASSSDRDWPEAFF
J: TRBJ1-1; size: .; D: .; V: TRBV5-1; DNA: TGCGCCAGCAGCCCAGGGCCTGACACTGAAGCTTTCTTT; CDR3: CASSPGPDTEAFF
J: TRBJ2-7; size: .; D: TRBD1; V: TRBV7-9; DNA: TGTGCCAGCAGCTTGACACAGGGGTCCTACGAGCAGTACTTC; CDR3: CASSLTQGSYEQYF
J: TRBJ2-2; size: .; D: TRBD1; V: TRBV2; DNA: TGTGCCAGCAGTGATAGGACAGGGGGCCCCGGGGAGCTGTTTTTT; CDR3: CASSDRTGGPGELFF
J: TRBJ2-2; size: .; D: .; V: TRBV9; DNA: TGTGCCAGCAGCTTTAGACCGGGAAACACCGGGGAGCTGTTTTTT; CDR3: CASSFRPGNTGELFF
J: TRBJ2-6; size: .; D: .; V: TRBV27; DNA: TGTGCCAGCAGTTTTGGGTGGGGCCCTGGGGCCAACGTCCTGACTTTC; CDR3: CASSFGWGPGANVLTF
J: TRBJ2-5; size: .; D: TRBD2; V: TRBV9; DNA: TGTGCCAGCAGCCGCGGGGGGGCGGGAGAGACCCAGTACTTC; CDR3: CASSRGGAGETQYF
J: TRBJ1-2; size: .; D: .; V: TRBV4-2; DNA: TGTGCCAGCAGCCAAGGGCGCCAACAGAGCTATGGCTACACCTTC; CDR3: CASSQGRQQSYGYTF
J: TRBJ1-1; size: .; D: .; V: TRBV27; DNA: TGTGCCAGCAGTTTATTCCAGGGCGTAATGAACACTGAAGCTTTCTTT; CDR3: CASSLFQGVMNTEAFF
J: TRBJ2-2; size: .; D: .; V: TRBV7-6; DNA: TGTGCCAGCAGCACGCTCGGGGTTAACACCGGGGAGCTGTTTTTT; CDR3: CASSTLGVNTGELFF
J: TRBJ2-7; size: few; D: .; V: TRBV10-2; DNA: TGCGCCAGCAGTGATGTGTATTCCTACGAGCAGTACTTC; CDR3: CASSDVYSYEQYF
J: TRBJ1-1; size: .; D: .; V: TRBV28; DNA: TGTGCCAGCAGTTTATTAGGGCAGGGCAACACTGAAGCTTTCTTT; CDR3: CASSLLGQGNTEAFF
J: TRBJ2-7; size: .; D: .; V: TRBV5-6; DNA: TGTGCCAGCAGCTTGTTCCAGGTGACAAACGAGCAGTACTTC; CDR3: CASSLFQVTNEQYF
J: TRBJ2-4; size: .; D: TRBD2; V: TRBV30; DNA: TGTGCCTGGGAAGGGACTACTAAAAACATTCAGTACTTC; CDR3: CAWEGTTKNIQYF
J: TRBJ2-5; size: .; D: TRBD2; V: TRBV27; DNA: TGTGCCAGCAGTTTATCGTACCCTAGCGGCCAAGAGACCCAGTACTTC; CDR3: CASSLSYPSGQETQYF
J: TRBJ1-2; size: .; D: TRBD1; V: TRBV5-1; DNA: TGCGCCAGCAGCTTGGAAATTGCTCAGGGGGCGCAGAATGGCTACACCTTC; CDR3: CASSLEIAQGAQNGYTF
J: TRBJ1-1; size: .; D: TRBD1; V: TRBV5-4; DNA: TGTGCCAGCAGCTCAAATGTCCAGGGGGACAACACTGAAGCTTTCTTT; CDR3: CASSSNVQGDNTEAFF
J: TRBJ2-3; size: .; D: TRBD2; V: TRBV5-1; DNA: TGCGCCAGCACCCCCCGGGGGCTAGCGGGTTTCACAGATACGCAGTATTTT; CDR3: CASTPRGLAGFTDTQYF
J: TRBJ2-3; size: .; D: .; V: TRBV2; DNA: TGTGCCAGCCCCTCCCTCGGAGATACGCAGTATTTT; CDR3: CASPSLGDTQYF
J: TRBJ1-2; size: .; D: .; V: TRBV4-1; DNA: TGCGCCAGCAGCCCTACGACCCAGGGTAGCCGTGGCTACACCTTC; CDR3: CASSPTTQGSRGYTF